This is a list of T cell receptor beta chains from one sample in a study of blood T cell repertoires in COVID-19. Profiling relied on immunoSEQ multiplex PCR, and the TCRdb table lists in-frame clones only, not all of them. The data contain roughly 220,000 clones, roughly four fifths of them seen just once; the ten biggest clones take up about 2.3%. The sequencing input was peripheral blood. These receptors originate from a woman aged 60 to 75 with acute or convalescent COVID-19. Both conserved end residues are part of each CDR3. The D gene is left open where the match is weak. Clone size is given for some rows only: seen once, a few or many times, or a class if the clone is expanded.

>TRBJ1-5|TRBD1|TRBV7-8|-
CASSRRQGFNQPQHF
TGTGCCAGCAGCCGTAGACAGGGGTTTAATCAGCCCCAGCATTTT
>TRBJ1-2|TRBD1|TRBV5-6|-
CASSQAGGALVGNGYTF
TGTGCCAGCAGCCAAGCAGGGGGCGCTTTAGTCGGGAATGGCTACACCTTC
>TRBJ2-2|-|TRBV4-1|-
CASSQRTEMNTGELFF
TGCGCCAGCAGCCAGCGGACAGAGATGAACACCGGGGAGCTGTTTTTT
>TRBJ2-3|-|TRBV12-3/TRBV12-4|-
CASSPLGADTQYF
TGTGCCAGCAGCCCATTGGGAGCAGATACGCAGTATTTT
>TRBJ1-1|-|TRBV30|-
CAWSDQGNTEAFF
TGTGCCTGGAGTGACCAGGGGAACACTGAAGCTTTCTTT
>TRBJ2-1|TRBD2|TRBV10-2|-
CASRERGGPYNEQFF
TGCGCCAGCAGGGAGCGGGGGGGCCCCTACAATGAGCAGTTCTTC
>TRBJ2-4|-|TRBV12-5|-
CASGGEENIQYF
TGTGCTAGTGGCGGGGAGGAAAACATTCAGTACTTC
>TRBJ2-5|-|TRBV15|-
CATSRDLFGARGRETQYF
TGTGCCACCAGCAGAGATCTTTTTGGGGCTAGAGGTCGGGAGACCCAGTACTTC
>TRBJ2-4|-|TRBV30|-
CAGTVAKNIQYF
TGTGCCGGCACAGTAGCCAAAAACATTCAGTACTTC
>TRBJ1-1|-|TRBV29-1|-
CSVVGQSEAFF
TGCAGCGTAGTGGGCCAAAGTGAAGCTTTCTTT
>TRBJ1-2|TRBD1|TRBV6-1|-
CASSEFRGRYNYGYTF
TGTGCCAGCAGTGAATTCAGGGGGCGATATAACTATGGCTACACCTTC
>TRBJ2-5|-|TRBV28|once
CASSGGAETQYF
TGTGCCAGCTCGGGCGGGGCGGAGACCCAGTACTTC
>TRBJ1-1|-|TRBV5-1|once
CASSLDVVGGEAFF
TGCGCCAGCAGCTTGGATGTAGTCGGTGGTGAAGCTTTCTTT
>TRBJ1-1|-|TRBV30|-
CAWSVALHTEAFF
TGTGCCTGGAGTGTAGCGTTGCACACTGAAGCTTTCTTT
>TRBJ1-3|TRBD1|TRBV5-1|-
CASSLPGQGLSGNTIYF
TGCGCCAGCAGCCTCCCTGGACAGGGACTCTCTGGAAACACCATATATTTT
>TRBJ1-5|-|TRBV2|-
CASSEGLGPQHF
TGTGCCAGCAGTGAAGGTCTGGGCCCCCAGCATTTT
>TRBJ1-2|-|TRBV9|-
CASSVNQGYGYTF
TGTGCCAGCAGCGTAAACCAGGGCTATGGCTACACCTTC
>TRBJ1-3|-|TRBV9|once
CASSVGRTAGNTIYF
TGTGCCAGCAGCGTAGGGAGGACCGCTGGAAACACCATATATTTT
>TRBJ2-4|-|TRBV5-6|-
CASSLELAKNIQYF
TGTGCCAGCAGCTTGGAACTAGCCAAAAACATTCAGTACTTC
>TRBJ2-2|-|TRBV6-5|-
CASSYGGSTGELFF
TGTGCCAGCAGTTACGGCGGAAGCACCGGGGAGCTGTTTTTT
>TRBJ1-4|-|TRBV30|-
CAWTDRRNEKLFF
TGTGCCTGGACGGACAGACGTAATGAAAAACTGTTTTTT
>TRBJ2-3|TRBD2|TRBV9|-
CASSVGTSARADTQYF
TGTGCCAGCAGCGTAGGAACTAGCGCTCGGGCAGATACGCAGTATTTT
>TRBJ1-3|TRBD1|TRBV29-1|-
CSVTDRDALGNTIYF
TGCAGCGTGACGGACAGGGACGCCCTTGGAAACACCATATATTTT
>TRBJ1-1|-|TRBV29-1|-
CSAGRTGTEAFF
TGCAGCGCCGGGCGAACAGGGACTGAAGCTTTCTTT
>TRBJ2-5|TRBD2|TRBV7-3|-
CASSQSGGGQETQYF
TGTGCCAGCAGCCAAAGCGGGGGAGGCCAAGAGACCCAGTACTTC
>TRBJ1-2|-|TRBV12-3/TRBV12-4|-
CASSSGNGYTF
TGTGCCAGCAGTTCAGGGAATGGCTACACCTTC
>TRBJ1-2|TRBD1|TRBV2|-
CASRDRNYGYTF
TGTGCCAGCAGGGACAGGAACTATGGCTACACCTTC
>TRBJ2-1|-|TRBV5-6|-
CASSFTRNNEQFF
TGTGCCAGCAGCTTTACTAGGAACAATGAGCAGTTCTTC
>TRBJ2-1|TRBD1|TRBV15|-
CATSDRGTYNEQFF
TGTGCCACCAGTGACAGGGGGACCTACAATGAGCAGTTCTTC
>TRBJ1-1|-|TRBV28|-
CAGGKAQNTEAFF
TGTGCCGGGGGGAAAGCTCAGAACACTGAAGCTTTCTTT
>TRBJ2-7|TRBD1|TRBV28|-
CASSSRRDRPFYEQYF
TGTGCCAGCAGTTCTAGGCGGGACAGGCCTTTCTACGAGCAGTACTTC
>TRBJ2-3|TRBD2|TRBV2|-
CASISGPSTDTQYF
TGTGCCAGCATTAGCGGGCCAAGCACAGATACGCAGTATTTT
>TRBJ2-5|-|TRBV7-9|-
CASSLAGRSETQYF
TGTGCCAGCAGCTTAGCGGGGAGGTCGGAGACCCAGTACTTC
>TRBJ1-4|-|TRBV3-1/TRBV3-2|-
CASSQDGAGFGEKLFF
TGTGCCAGCAGCCAAGATGGGGCAGGGTTTGGTGAAAAACTGTTTTTT
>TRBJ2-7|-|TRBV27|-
CASSRRDGEQYF
TGTGCCAGCAGCCGGCGGGATGGCGAGCAGTACTTC
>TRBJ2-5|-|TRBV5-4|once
CASSPDILETQYF
TGTGCCAGCAGCCCGGACATATTGGAGACCCAGTACTTC
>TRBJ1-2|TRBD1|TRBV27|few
CATRGGLGYGYTF
TGTGCCACCAGGGGGGGACTAGGCTATGGCTACACCTTC
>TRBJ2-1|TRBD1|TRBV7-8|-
CASSADRGFYNEQFF
TGTGCCAGCAGCGCGGACAGGGGCTTTTACAATGAGCAGTTCTTC
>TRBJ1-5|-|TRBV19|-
CASNPGAGPMSNQPQHF
TGTGCCTCCAACCCTGGGGCAGGACCCATGAGCAATCAGCCCCAGCATTTT
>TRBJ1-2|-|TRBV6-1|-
CASSVRLSMTALTNYGYTF
TGTGCCAGCAGTGTGAGACTTTCTATGACGGCCCTTACTAACTATGGCTACACCTTC
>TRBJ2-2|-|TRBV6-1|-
CASSEASGGGPWGELFF
TGTGCCAGCAGTGAAGCTTCCGGGGGAGGACCTTGGGGGGAGCTGTTTTTT
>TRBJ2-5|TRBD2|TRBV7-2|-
CASSTSGGGETQYF
TGTGCCAGCAGCACTAGCGGGGGAGGGGAGACCCAGTACTTC
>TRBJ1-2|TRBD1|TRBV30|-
CAWSERDRGYGYTF
TGTGCCTGGAGTGAACGGGACAGGGGGTATGGCTACACCTTC
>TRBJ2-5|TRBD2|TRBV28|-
CASSFTSGSIRETQYF
TGTGCCAGCAGTTTCACTAGCGGGTCGATTAGGGAGACCCAGTACTTC
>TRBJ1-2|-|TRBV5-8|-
CASSLARPLGGYTF
TGTGCCAGCAGCTTGGCCCGGCCTCTCGGGGGCTACACCTTC
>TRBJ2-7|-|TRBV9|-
CASSPTWGKSYEQYF
TGTGCCAGCAGCCCTACCTGGGGCAAATCCTACGAGCAGTACTTC
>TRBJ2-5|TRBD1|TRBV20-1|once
CSASMGQGFLETQYF
TGCAGTGCTAGTATGGGACAGGGGTTCTTGGAGACCCAGTACTTC
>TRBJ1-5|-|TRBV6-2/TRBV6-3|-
CASSPQGLGGNQPQHF
TGTGCCAGCAGTCCCCAAGGGTTGGGGGGGAATCAGCCCCAGCATTTT
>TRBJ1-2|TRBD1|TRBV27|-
CASADRGLRYTF
TGTGCCAGCGCGGACAGGGGGTTGCGCTACACCTTC
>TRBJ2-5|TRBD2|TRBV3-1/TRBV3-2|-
CASSRVGGGEETQYF
TGTGCCAGCAGCCGAGTCGGCGGGGGGGAGGAGACCCAGTACTTC
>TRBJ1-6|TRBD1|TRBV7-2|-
CASSFRDRYSPLHF
TGTGCCAGCAGCTTCCGGGACAGGTATTCACCCCTCCACTTT
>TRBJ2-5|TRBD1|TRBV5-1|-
CASSLQGYLGETQYF
TGCGCCAGCAGTTTACAGGGGTATTTGGGAGAGACCCAGTACTTC
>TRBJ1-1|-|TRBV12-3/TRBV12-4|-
CASSLGREAFF
TGTGCCAGCAGTTTAGGGCGGGAAGCTTTCTTT
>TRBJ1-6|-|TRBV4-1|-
CASSRSRGDISSPLHF
TGCGCCAGCAGCCGGAGCAGGGGCGACATTAGTTCACCCCTCCACTTT
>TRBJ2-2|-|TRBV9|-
CASTRGRPNTGELFF
TGTGCCAGCACGCGGGGCCGACCGAACACCGGGGAGCTGTTTTTT